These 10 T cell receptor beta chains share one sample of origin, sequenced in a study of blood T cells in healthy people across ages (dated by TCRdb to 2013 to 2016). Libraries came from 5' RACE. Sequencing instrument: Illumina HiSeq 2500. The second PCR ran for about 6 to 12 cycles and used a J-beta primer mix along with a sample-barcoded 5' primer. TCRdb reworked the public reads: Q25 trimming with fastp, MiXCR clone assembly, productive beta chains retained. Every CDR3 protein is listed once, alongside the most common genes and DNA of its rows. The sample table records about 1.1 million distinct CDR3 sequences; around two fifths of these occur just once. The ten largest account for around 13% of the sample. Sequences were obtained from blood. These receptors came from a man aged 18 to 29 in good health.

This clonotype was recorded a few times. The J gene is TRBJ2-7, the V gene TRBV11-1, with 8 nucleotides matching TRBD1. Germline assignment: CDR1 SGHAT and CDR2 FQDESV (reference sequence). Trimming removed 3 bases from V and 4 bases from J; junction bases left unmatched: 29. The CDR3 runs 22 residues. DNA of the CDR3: TGTGCCAGCAGCTTTACTACGGTTTTTGAAAACTACCGGGACAGGACATTTTACGAGCAGTACTTC. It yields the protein CASSFTTVFENYRDRTFYEQYF.

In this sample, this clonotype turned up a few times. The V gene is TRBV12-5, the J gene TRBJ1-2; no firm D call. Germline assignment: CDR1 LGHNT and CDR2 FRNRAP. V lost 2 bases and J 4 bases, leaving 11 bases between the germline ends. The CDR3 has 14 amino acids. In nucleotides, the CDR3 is TGTGCTAGTGGTTTGAATCGGGTCGGCTATGGCTACACCTTC. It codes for CASGLNRVGYGYTF. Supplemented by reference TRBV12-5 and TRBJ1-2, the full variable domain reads DARVTQTPRHKVTEMGQEVTMRCQPILGHNTVFWYRQTMMQGLELLAYFRNRAPLDDSGMPKDRFSAEMPDATLATLKIQPSEPRDSAVYFCASGLNRVGYGYTFGSGTRLTVV.

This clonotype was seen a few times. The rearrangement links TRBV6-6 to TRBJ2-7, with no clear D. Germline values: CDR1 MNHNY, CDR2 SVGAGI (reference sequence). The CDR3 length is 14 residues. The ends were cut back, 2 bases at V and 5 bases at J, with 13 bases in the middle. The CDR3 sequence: CASSYDRAGNEQYF. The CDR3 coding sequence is TGTGCCAGCAGTTACGATAGGGCCGGCAACGAGCAGTACTTC.

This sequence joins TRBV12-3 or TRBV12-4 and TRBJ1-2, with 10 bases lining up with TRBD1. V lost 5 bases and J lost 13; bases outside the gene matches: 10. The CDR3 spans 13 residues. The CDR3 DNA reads TGTGCCAGCAGTCCCCTACGGGACAGGGGTTGCACCTTC. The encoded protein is CASSPLRDRGCTF.

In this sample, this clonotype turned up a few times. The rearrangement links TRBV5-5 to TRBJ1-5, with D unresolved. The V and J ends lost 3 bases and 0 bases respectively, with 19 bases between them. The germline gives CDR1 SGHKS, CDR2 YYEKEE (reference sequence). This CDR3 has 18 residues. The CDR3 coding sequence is TGTGCCAGCAGCTGGGAAATGACCCCGGGGAGTAGCAATCAGCCCCAGCATTTT. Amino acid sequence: CASSWEMTPGSSNQPQHF.

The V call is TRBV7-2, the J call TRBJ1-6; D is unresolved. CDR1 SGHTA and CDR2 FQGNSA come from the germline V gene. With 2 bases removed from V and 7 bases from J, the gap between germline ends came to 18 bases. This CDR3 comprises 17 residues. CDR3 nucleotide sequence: TGTGCCAGCAGCTTAAACCCCACCGGTAGCTCAAATTCACCCCTCCACTTT. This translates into CASSLNPTGSSNSPLHF. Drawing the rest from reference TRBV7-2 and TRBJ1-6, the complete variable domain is GAGVSQSPSNKVTEKGKDVELRCDPISGHTALYWYRQSLGQGLEFLIYFQGNSAPDKSGLPSDRFSAERTGGSVSTLTIQRTQQEDSAVYLCASSLNPTGSSNSPLHFGNGTRLTVT.

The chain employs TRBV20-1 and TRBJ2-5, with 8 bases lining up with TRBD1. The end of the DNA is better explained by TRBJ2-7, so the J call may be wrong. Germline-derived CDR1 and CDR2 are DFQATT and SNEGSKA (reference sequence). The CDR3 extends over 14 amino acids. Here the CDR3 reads CSARQGADTYEQYF. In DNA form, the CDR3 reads TGCAGTGCTAGACAGGGGGCCGACACCTACGAGCAGTACTTC.

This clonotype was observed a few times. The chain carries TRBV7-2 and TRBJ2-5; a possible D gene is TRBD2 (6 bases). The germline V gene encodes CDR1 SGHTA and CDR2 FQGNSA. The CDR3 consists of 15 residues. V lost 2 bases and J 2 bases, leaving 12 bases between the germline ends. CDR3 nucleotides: TGTGCCAGCAGCTTAAACCCGGCGGGGCAAGAGACCCAGTACTTC. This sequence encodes CASSLNPAGQETQYF.

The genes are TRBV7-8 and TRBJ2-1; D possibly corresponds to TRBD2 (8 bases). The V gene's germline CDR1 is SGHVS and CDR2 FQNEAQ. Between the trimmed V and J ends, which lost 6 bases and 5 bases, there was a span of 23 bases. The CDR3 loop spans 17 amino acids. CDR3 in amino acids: CASSSRGRGALNNEQFF. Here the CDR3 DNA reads TGTGCCAGCAGTTCAAGGGGGCGGGGGGCCCTTAACAATGAGCAGTTCTTC. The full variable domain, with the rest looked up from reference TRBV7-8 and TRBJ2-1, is GAGVSQSPRYKVAKRGQDVALRCDPISGHVSLFWYQQALGQGPEFLTYFQNEAQLDKSGLPSDRFFAERPEGSVSTLKIQRTQQEDSAVYLCASSSRGRGALNNEQFFGPGTRLTVL.

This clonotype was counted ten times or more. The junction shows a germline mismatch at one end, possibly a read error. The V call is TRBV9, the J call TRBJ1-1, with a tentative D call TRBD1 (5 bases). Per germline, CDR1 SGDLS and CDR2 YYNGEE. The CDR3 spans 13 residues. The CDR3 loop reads CASSLGGGTEAFF. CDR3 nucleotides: TGCGCCAGCAGCTTGGGGGGGGGCACTGAAGCTTTCTTT.